Here is one TCR beta chain with its context. The antigen is unknown. This record comes from a study of cytomegalovirus exposure and HLA in healthy donors. Points from the study as a whole: A list of 164 TCR beta chains associated with cytomegalovirus was given. Researchers reported in a later analysis that a missense DCLRE1C variant was tied to TCR beta V- and J-gene trimming.

Germline V lookup: CDR1 SGHDT, CDR2 YYEEEE. The CDR3 is 15 amino acids. The V and J ends lost 4 bases and 0 bases respectively, with 13 bases between them. In the PCR, 60 Vbeta and 13 Jbeta primers were used. The protocol was immunoSEQ multiplex PCR, while the TCRdb copy is restricted to in-frame clones and leaves out a portion. The table has some 150,000 clones, about two thirds seen once. Sequencing was carried out using PBMCs. The chain combines TRBV5-6 with TRBJ1-2; TRBD1 might be the D (5 bases). The source of this sequence is a woman between 25 and 40 years old in good health and CMV-seronegative. The CDR3 coding sequence is TGTGCCAGCAGCAACCGGTGGGGCGCTAACTATGGCTACACCTTC. Its translation is CASSNRWGANYGYTF.